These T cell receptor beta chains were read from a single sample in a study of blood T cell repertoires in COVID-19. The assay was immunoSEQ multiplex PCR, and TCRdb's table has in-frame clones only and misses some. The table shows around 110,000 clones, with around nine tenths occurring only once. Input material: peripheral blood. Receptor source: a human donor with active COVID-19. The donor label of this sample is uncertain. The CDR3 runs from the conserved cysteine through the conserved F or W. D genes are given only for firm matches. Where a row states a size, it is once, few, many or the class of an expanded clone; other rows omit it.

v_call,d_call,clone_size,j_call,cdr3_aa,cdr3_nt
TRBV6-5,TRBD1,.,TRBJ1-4,CASSWDRARELFF,TGTGCCAGCAGTTGGGACAGGGCCAGGGAACTGTTTTTT
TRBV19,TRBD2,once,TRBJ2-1,CASSMGSGGVYEQFF,TGTGCCAGTAGTATGGGTAGCGGGGGGGTGTATGAGCAGTTCTTC
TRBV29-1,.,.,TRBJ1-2,CSVEMEGYGYTF,TGCAGCGTTGAAATGGAGGGCTATGGCTACACCTTC
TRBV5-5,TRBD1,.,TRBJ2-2,CASSPSFRGQYTGELFF,TGTGCCAGCAGCCCGAGTTTCAGGGGGCAATACACCGGGGAGCTGTTTTTT
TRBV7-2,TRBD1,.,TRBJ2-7,CASSQGQPYEQYF,TGTGCCAGCAGCCAGGGACAGCCCTACGAGCAGTACTTC
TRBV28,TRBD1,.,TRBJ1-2,CASSLYRGFRGYTF,TGTGCCAGCAGTTTGTACAGGGGATTTCGTGGCTACACCTTC
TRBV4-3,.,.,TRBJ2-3,CASSFQTPSTDTQYF,TGCGCCAGCAGCTTCCAAACACCTAGCACAGATACGCAGTATTTT
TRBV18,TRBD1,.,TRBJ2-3,CASSPLGTGKPTDTQYF,TGTGCCAGCTCACCACTAGGGACAGGGAAGCCCACAGATACGCAGTATTTT
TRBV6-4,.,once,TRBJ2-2,CASSAQGRTGELFF,TGTGCCAGCAGTGCTCAGGGTCGTACCGGGGAGCTGTTTTTT
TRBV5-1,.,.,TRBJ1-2,CASSVRDYGYTF,TGCGCCAGCAGCGTACGAGACTATGGCTACACCTTC
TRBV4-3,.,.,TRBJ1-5,CASSQIAGQGNQPQHF,TGCGCCAGCAGCCAGATTGCAGGGCAGGGTAATCAGCCCCAGCATTTT
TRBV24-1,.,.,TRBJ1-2,CATSDGFGYTF,TGTGCCACCAGTGACGGTTTCGGCTACACCTTC
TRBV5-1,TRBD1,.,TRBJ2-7,CASSLSQGATYEQYF,TGCGCCAGCAGCTTGTCCCAGGGGGCCACCTACGAGCAGTACTTC
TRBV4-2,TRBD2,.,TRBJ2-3,CASSQVRSGAANTQYF,TGTGCCAGCAGCCAAGTCCGTAGCGGGGCGGCGAATACGCAGTATTTT
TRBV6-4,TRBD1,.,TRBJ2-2,CASSEAQGAPGELFF,TGTGCCAGCAGTGAAGCACAGGGGGCGCCCGGGGAGCTGTTTTTT
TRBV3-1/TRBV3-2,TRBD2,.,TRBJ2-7,CASSQGAGGALRYEQYF,TGTGCCAGCAGCCAAGGAGCGGGGGGCGCGTTACGGTACGAGCAGTACTTC
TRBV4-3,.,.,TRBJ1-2,CASSWRGDRYNYGYTF,TGCGCCAGCAGCTGGAGAGGAGACAGGTATAACTATGGCTACACCTTC
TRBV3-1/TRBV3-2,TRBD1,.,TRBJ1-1,CASSRGTVNTEAFF,TGTGCCAGCAGCCGGGGGACAGTGAACACTGAAGCTTTCTTT
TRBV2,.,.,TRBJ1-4,CASSVGFAATNEKLFF,TGTGCCAGCAGTGTGGGTTTCGCGGCAACTAATGAAAAACTGTTTTTT
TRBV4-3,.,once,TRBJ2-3,CASSQDAALNTDTQYF,TGCGCCAGCAGCCAAGATGCGGCACTGAACACAGATACGCAGTATTTT
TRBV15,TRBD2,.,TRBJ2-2,CATSREGVAGYTGELFF,TGTGCCACCAGCAGAGAAGGAGTAGCGGGGTACACCGGGGAGCTGTTTTTT
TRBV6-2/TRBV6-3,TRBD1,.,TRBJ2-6,CASSYPRTGILSGANVLTF,TGTGCCAGCAGTTACCCGCGGACAGGGATTCTCTCTGGGGCCAACGTCCTGACTTTC
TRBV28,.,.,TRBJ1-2,CASSLGARANYGYTF,TGTGCCAGCAGTTTAGGGGCCAGGGCTAACTATGGCTACACCTTC
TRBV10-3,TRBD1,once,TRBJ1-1,CAISRGQGFFTEAFF,TGTGCCATCAGCAGAGGACAGGGTTTCTTTACTGAAGCTTTCTTT
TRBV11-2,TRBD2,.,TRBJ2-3,CASSLAGTSGGARADTQYF,TGTGCCAGCAGCTTAGCAGGGACTAGCGGGGGGGCCAGGGCAGATACGCAGTATTTT
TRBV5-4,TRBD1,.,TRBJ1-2,CASSLAGQGGYGYTF,TGTGCCAGCAGCTTGGCGGGACAGGGAGGCTATGGCTACACCTTC
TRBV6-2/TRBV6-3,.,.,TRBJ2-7,CASSAGDTYYEQYF,TGTGCCAGCAGTGCGGGGGACACTTACTACGAGCAGTACTTC
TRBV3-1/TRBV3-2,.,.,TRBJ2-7,CASSQDRDTVPGLEQYF,TGTGCCAGCAGCCAAGATCGGGACACCGTCCCGGGGCTCGAGCAGTACTTC
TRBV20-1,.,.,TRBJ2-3,CSASFPPNKTDTQYF,TGCAGTGCTAGTTTCCCCCCGAACAAAACAGATACGCAGTATTTT
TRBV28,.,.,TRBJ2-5,CASKPTPNQETQYF,TGTGCCAGCAAACCAACACCGAATCAAGAGACCCAGTACTTC
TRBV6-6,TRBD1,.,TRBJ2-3,CASSLQGARLPDTQYF,TGTGCCAGCAGTTTACAGGGGGCGCGATTACCAGATACGCAGTATTTT
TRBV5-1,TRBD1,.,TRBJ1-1,CASSSTTGAVEAFF,TGCGCCAGCAGCTCCACGACAGGGGCAGTTGAAGCTTTCTTT
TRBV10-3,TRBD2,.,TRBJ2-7,CAIKPGGGAFSYEQYF,TGTGCCATCAAACCTGGCGGGGGGGCTTTTTCTTACGAGCAGTACTTC
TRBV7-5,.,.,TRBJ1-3,CARPSNSGNTIYF,TGTGCCAGACCGAGTAACTCTGGAAACACCATATATTTT
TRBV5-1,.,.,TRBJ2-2,CASSSTGRELFF,TGCGCCAGCAGCTCAACAGGAAGGGAGCTGTTTTTT
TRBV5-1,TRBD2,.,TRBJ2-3,CASSSRLAFTDTQYF,TGCGCCAGCAGCTCGCGACTAGCTTTCACAGATACGCAGTATTTT
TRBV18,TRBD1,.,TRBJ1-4,CASSPGDRAGEKLFF,TGTGCCAGCTCACCGGGGGACAGGGCGGGTGAAAAACTGTTTTTT
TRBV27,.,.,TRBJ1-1,CASSPTGNTEAFF,TGTGCCAGCAGCCCGACAGGGAACACTGAAGCTTTCTTT
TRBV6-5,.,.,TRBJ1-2,CASRADSRMNYGYTF,TGTGCCAGCAGAGCGGACAGCCGGATGAACTATGGCTACACCTTC
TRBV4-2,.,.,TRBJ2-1,CASSQDLGSSYNEQFF,TGTGCCAGCAGCCAAGATTTGGGCAGCTCCTACAATGAGCAGTTCTTC
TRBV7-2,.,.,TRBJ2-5,CASSTQAASKETQYF,TGTGCCAGCAGCACTCAAGCTGCTAGCAAAGAGACCCAGTACTTC
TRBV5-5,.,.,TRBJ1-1,CASSLSLDSRVGEAFF,TGTGCCAGCAGCTTGAGTCTCGATAGCAGGGTCGGTGAAGCTTTCTTT
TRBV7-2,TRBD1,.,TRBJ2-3,CASSTGTGRGTQYF,TGTGCCAGCAGCACCGGGACAGGGAGGGGGACGCAGTATTTT
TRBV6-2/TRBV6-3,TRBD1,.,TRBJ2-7,CASSYSRGSGEQYF,TGTGCCAGCAGTTACAGCAGGGGGTCGGGCGAGCAGTACTTC
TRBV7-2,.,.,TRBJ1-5,CASSLQGSLDSNQPQHF,TGTGCCAGCAGCTTACAGGGTTCTTTGGATAGCAATCAGCCCCAGCATTTT
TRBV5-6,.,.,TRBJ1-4,CASSLVPGLNEKLFF,TGTGCCAGCAGCTTGGTTCCGGGATTGAATGAAAAACTGTTTTTT
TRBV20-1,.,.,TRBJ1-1,CSARGGTEAFF,TGCAGTGCTAGGGGGGGCACTGAAGCTTTCTTT